Following are 23 T cell receptor beta chains from one sample sequenced in a study of blood T cell repertoires in COVID-19. Using immunoSEQ multiplex PCR, the repertoire was profiled, and TCRdb retains in-frame clones only, with some absent. In the table there are 150,000 to 200,000 clones, 70% to 90% of which are singletons. The sequenced sample was PBMCs or T cells enriched from blood (not recorded which). The receptor source for this set is a man in his forties or fifties who had recovered from COVID-19.

The genes are TRBV7-7 and TRBJ2-2; D might be TRBD2 (5 bases). This CDR3 region has 12 residues. Looked up from germline, CDR1 is SSHAT and CDR2 is FNYEAQ (reference sequence). The V gene lost 4 bases and the J gene lost 5 bases, with 5 bases spanning the gap. The DNA of the CDR3 is TGTGCCAGCAGCTCGGGGACCGGGGAGCTGTTTTTT. Its protein product is CASSSGTGELFF.

The chain recombines TRBV6-5 with TRBJ2-2; TRBD2 matches at 9 bases. The junction had 5 bases not matched to a gene; V was cut back by 0 bases and J by 6 bases. The germline V gene encodes CDR1 MNHEY and CDR2 SVGAGI. The CDR3 covers 16 residues. The chain's CDR3 is CASSYSPAGGAGELFF. In nucleotides, the CDR3 is TGTGCCAGCAGTTACTCACCCGCGGGGGGGGCCGGGGAGCTGTTTTTT.

This chain connects TRBV7-3 to TRBJ1-1; no reliable D call. The CDR3 runs to 13 residues. The ends were cut back, 5 bases at V and 8 bases at J, with 15 bases in the middle. From germline, CDR1 is SGHTA and CDR2 FQGTGA. CDR3 coding DNA: TGTGCCAGCAGCCGCGACGGTTTACTAGAAGCTTTCTTT. This encodes CASSRDGLLEAFF.

The CDR3 is CASSGPSDTQYF. The CDR3 DNA follows: TGTGCCAGTAGCGGTCCAAGCGATACGCAGTATTTT. The V gene is TRBV19, the J gene TRBJ2-3; the D is unclear. Germline V gives CDR1 LNHDA, CDR2 SQIVND (reference sequence). The CDR3 extends over 12 amino acids. Trimming left V 6 bases short and J 6 bases short, with 10 bases between.

The V call is TRBV7-9, the J call TRBJ2-2; D is undetermined. The germline CDR1 and CDR2 sequences are SEHNR and FQNEAQ (reference sequence). The ends were cut back, 1 base at V and 2 bases at J, with 5 bases in the middle. CDR3 length: 14 amino acids. The CDR3 nucleotides read TGTGCCAGCAGCTTAGGCTACAACACCGGGGAGCTGTTTTTT. Translating it yields CASSLGYNTGELFF. Together with reference TRBV7-9 and TRBJ2-2, the CDR3 gives the full variable domain: DTGVSQNPRHKITKRGQNVTFRCDPISEHNRLYWYRQTLGQGPEFLTYFQNEAQLEKSRLLSDRFSAERPKGSFSTLEIQRTEQGDSAMYLCASSLGYNTGELFFGEGSRLTVL.

The chain couples TRBV7-3 to TRBJ2-6; perhaps TRBD2 as D (5 bases). The germline CDR1 and CDR2 sequences are SGHTA and FQGTGA. CDR3 length equals 16 residues. Trimming took off 1 base at V and 0 bases at J, with 7 bases between the two ends. The chain's CDR3 is CASSLIGSSGANVLTF. CDR3 nucleotide sequence: TGTGCCAGCAGCTTAATTGGGAGCTCTGGGGCCAACGTCCTGACTTTC.

The V and J genes are TRBV19 and TRBJ2-5; 8 positions agree with TRBD1. Trimming took 9 bases from V and 3 from J; bases not matched to a gene: 3. The germline V gene encodes CDR1 LNHDA and CDR2 SQIVND (reference sequence). This CDR3 spans 12 amino acids. The DNA for the CDR3 is TGTGCCAGGGACAGGGAGGAAGAGACCCAGTACTTC. It translates to CARDREEETQYF.

This clone was seen a single time. The gene calls are TRBV6-4 and TRBJ1-1; a possible D gene is TRBD1 (5 bases). The germline V gene has CDR1 MRHNA and CDR2 SNTAGT. This CDR3 comprises 16 residues. Trimming left V 7 bases short and J 0 bases short, with 18 bases between. The CDR3 nucleotides read TGTGCCAGCATCCCCGTACCCCACAGGTTGAACACTGAAGCTTTCTTT. Its translation: CASIPVPHRLNTEAFF.

J is TRBJ1-5 and V is TRBV7-9, with D possibly TRBD1 on 5 matching bases. The CDR3 covers 12 residues. V lost 10 bases to trimming and J lost 7 bases, with 14 bases between them. Germline V CDR1 and CDR2: SEHNR, FQNEAQ (reference sequence). The CDR3 loop reads CATTSGGQPQHF. The CDR3 region has the DNA TGTGCCACCACCAGTGGGGGGCAGCCCCAGCATTTT.

This clone was observed a handful of times. The V call is TRBV19, the J call TRBJ2-1; D call uncertain. The V and J ends lost 4 bases and 10 bases respectively, with 17 bases between them. CDR3 size: 14 residues. Per germline, CDR1 LNHDA and CDR2 SQIVND (reference sequence). CDR3 sequence: CASSTDSSSREQFF. DNA of the CDR3: TGTGCCAGTAGTACCGACTCGAGCTCGCGGGAGCAGTTCTTC.

The V and J genes are TRBV3-1 (or the pseudogene TRBV3-2) and TRBJ2-3, with 8 nucleotides matching TRBD2. J was trimmed by 5 bases and V by 4 bases; bases with no gene match: 8. The CDR3 is 15 amino acids. In germline, CDR1 is LGHDT, CDR2 YNNKEL (reference sequence). CDR3 amino acids: CASSPALAGRDTQYF. The CDR3 DNA is TGTGCCAGCAGCCCCGCGTTAGCGGGACGAGATACGCAGTATTTT.

This chain uses TRBV27 with TRBJ1-1; 8 positions match TRBD1. Germline CDR1 and CDR2: MNHEY and SMNVEV (reference sequence). With 4 bases clipped from V and 1 base from J, the junction kept 5 bases outside the gene matches. The CDR3 runs to 15 residues. The CDR3 coding sequence is TGTGCCAGCAGTTCTCAGGGGGCGGGGAACACTGAAGCTTTCTTT. Protein: CASSSQGAGNTEAFF.

This rearrangement joins TRBV3-1 (or the pseudogene TRBV3-2) to TRBJ1-6; 7 nucleotides line up with TRBD1. Losses at the gene ends were 5 bases for V and 0 bases for J; bases not matched to a gene: 4. CDR1 is LGHDT, CDR2 YNNKEL, per germline (reference sequence). The CDR3 loop spans 16 amino acids. The CDR3, as DNA: TGTGCCAGCAGCGCCAGGGGGATCTCCTATAATTCACCCCTCCACTTT. Translating it yields CASSARGISYNSPLHF.

The chain employs TRBV18 and TRBJ1-4; D uncertain. The CDR3 is made up of 14 amino acids. Germline CDR1 and CDR2: KGHSH and LQKENI. The germline V and J ends were trimmed by 6 bases and 4 bases, with 12 bases remaining between them. CDR3 sequence reads: CASSSRVSNEKLFF. The CDR3 nucleotides read TGTGCCAGCTCGTCCCGGGTCAGTAATGAAAAACTGTTTTTT.

The chain joins TRBV11-2 to TRBJ1-6; D is unresolved. CDR3 size: 16 residues. Per the germline V gene, CDR1 is SGHAT and CDR2 is FQNNGV. V lost 1 base to trimming and J lost 7 bases, with 14 bases between them. This chain's CDR3 is CASSLGANKINSPLHF. In DNA, the CDR3 is TGTGCCAGCAGCTTAGGGGCGAACAAGATCAATTCACCCCTCCACTTT.

This chain joins TRBV6-5 and TRBJ1-2; D call uncertain. CDR3 length: 13 residues. V gave up 4 bases and J gave up 2 bases, with 8 bases separating them. From germline, CDR1 is MNHEY and CDR2 SVGAGI. The DNA of the CDR3 is TGTGCCAGCAGTTCACAGAAAAACTATGGCTACACCTTC. Translated, it gives CASSSQKNYGYTF.

The rearrangement links TRBV9 to TRBJ1-2; D perhaps matches TRBD1 (6 bases). Germline values: CDR1 SGDLS, CDR2 YYNGEE. Trimming left V 3 bases short and J 8 bases short, with 20 bases between. The CDR3 consists of 15 residues. CDR3 DNA sequence: TGTGCCAGCAGCGGGTGGGGGCAGGATGTTTTAGGCTACACCTTC. Encoded protein: CASSGWGQDVLGYTF.

The chain combines TRBV11-2 with TRBJ2-3, with 7 bases fitting TRBD1. The CDR3 length is 15 residues. The V gene's germline CDR1 is SGHAT and CDR2 FQNNGV. Unmatched junction bases numbered 5, after V lost 5 bases and J lost 0 bases. The CDR3 DNA reads TGTGCCAGCAGCCTATGGGACAGAAGCACAGATACGCAGTATTTT. Its translation: CASSLWDRSTDTQYF.

The CDR3 sequence is CASSLSTRSGNIQYF. CDR3 sequence (DNA): TGTGCCAGCAGCTTGTCTACTCGGTCGGGAAACATTCAGTACTTC. The chain links TRBV5-6 to TRBJ2-4; D remains unclear. V gave up 1 base and J gave up 6 bases, with 14 bases separating them. This CDR3 contains 15 residues. Germline CDR1 and CDR2: SGHDT and YYEEEE.

This clone was seen once. V and J are TRBV9 and TRBJ1-1; possible D gene TRBD1, 6 bases. Germline CDR1 SGDLS, CDR2 YYNGEE. This CDR3 has 15 residues. V was pared by 2 bases and J by 1 base, with 12 bases between. The CDR3 loop reads CASSVGTMKNTEAFF. CDR3 sequence (DNA): TGTGCCAGCAGCGTCGGGACAATGAAGAACACTGAAGCTTTCTTT.

This clone has just one count. The chain is built from TRBV11-3 and TRBJ2-5, with D possibly TRBD2 on 6 matching bases. Trimming stripped 9 bases from V and 5 bases from J, with 16 bases between. Germline CDR1 and CDR2: SGHNT and YENEEA. This CDR3 region has 13 residues. The CDR3 loop is CASAAGGAETQYF. The DNA of the CDR3 is TGTGCCAGTGCGGCCGGCGGGGCGGAGACCCAGTACTTC.

This chain links TRBV6-6 with TRBJ2-3; 16 bases are a match to TRBD2. There are 19 residues in the CDR3. Looked up from germline, CDR1 is MNHNY and CDR2 is SVGAGI (reference sequence). Trimming removed 5 bases from V and 1 base from J; junction bases left unmatched: 9. CDR3 nucleotides: TGTGCCAGCAGTCCTGGGACTAGCGGGGGGGCCGCAGGCACAGATACGCAGTATTTT. Translation gives CASSPGTSGGAAGTDTQYF.

The chain employs TRBV11-3 and TRBJ2-2; 7 nucleotides align to TRBD1. This CDR3 region has 14 residues. The J segment lost 5 bases and the V segment lost 8 bases, leaving 8 bases of the junction unmatched. Looked up from germline, CDR1 is SGHNT and CDR2 is YENEEA. This CDR3 is CASGLRGKTGELFF. CDR3 sequence (DNA): TGTGCCAGCGGCCTCAGGGGGAAGACCGGGGAGCTGTTTTTT.